A single sample gave rise to the 32 T cell receptor beta chains below, sequenced in a study of T cell responses to AZD1222 COVID-19 vaccine. Sequencing used immunoSEQ multiplex PCR; TCRdb keeps in-frame clones, though not all of them. The profile covers more than 110,000 clones, with about 91% appearing a single time and about 3.7% taken by the ten largest. The starting material was peripheral blood, obtained 28 days after the second AZD1222 dose. Receptors originate from an adult who received the AZD1222 COVID-19 vaccine.

V usage is TRBV19 and J usage is TRBJ2-5, with 9 bases fitting TRBD1. The CDR3 sequence is 18 residues long. The germline CDR1 and CDR2 sequences are LNHDA and SQIVND (reference sequence). With 6 bases clipped from V and 0 bases from J, the junction kept 14 bases outside the gene matches. The CDR3 DNA is TGTGCCAGTAGCTCGGGACAGGGAAGCATCTGGTACCAAGAGACCCAGTACTTC. Amino acid sequence: CASSSGQGSIWYQETQYF.

The gene calls are TRBV6-6 and TRBJ1-5, with D perhaps TRBD1 (6 bases). V dropped 0 bases and J dropped 1 base, with 10 bases sitting between them. This CDR3 has 16 amino acids. Germline V gives CDR1 MNHNY, CDR2 SVGAGI (reference sequence). The CDR3 sequence: CASSYSGRGSNQPQHF. The CDR3 bases are TGTGCCAGCAGTTACTCGGGCAGGGGCAGCAATCAGCCCCAGCATTTT.

V gene TRBV10-3 combines with J gene TRBJ1-6; D is unclear. Germline V gene lookup returns CDR1 ENHRY and CDR2 SYGVKD. The CDR3 has 15 residues. Trimming left V 3 bases short and J 7 bases short, with 13 bases between. The CDR3 here is CAISEGWTVNSPLHF. CDR3 coding DNA: TGTGCCATCAGTGAAGGTTGGACGGTCAATTCACCCCTCCACTTT.

The chain employs TRBV7-9 and TRBJ1-1; no firm D call. Germline V gives CDR1 SEHNR, CDR2 FQNEAQ (reference sequence). The CDR3 extends over 13 amino acids. The V end lost 3 bases, the J end lost 1 base, and 6 bases lay between the germline ends. The CDR3 is CASSFMGNTEAFF. For the CDR3, the DNA is TGTGCCAGCAGCTTTATGGGGAACACTGAAGCTTTCTTT.

J is TRBJ2-1 and V is TRBV6-5, with a tentative D call TRBD2 (6 bases). This CDR3 has 15 residues. Germline values: CDR1 MNHEY, CDR2 SVGAGI. V lost 10 bases and J 3 bases, leaving 19 bases between the germline ends. The CDR3 sequence is CATLTGTSGYNEQFF. As DNA, the CDR3 is TGTGCCACTTTAACCGGGACTTCGGGCTACAATGAGCAGTTCTTC.

The chain employs TRBV6-5 and TRBJ2-1; 9 bases fit TRBD1. The germline CDR1 and CDR2 sequences are MNHEY and SVGAGI. CDR3 length: 15 residues. V lost 6 bases to trimming and J lost 4 bases; unmatched junction nucleotides: 7. The DNA for the CDR3 is TGTGCCAGCAGACTGGGACAGGGACCATACAATGAGCAGTTCTTC. Residues: CASRLGQGPYNEQFF.

The chain joins TRBV12-5 to TRBJ2-1, with 11 nucleotides matching TRBD2. J gave up 4 bases and V 3 bases, and 2 bases lay outside the gene matches. Germline V gene lookup returns CDR1 LGHNT and CDR2 FRNRAP. CDR3 length: 15 amino acids. Here the CDR3 DNA reads TGTGCTAGTGGTTTTAGCGGGAGGGCTTACAATGAGCAGTTCTTC. It codes for CASGFSGRAYNEQFF.

The DNA for the CDR3 is TGTGCCAGCAGCCAAGACAAGGGCGGGAGGGCCGGTGAGACCCAGTACTTC. It specifies CASSQDKGGRAGETQYF. V is TRBV3-1 (or the pseudogene TRBV3-2) and J is TRBJ2-5, with 9 bases lining up with TRBD2. This CDR3 is built from 17 residues. The germline CDR1 and CDR2 sequences are LGHDT and YNNKEL (reference sequence). Trimming removed 0 bases from V and 5 bases from J; junction bases left unmatched: 10.

The chain couples TRBV9 to TRBJ1-2; no definite D call. The germline V gene has CDR1 SGDLS and CDR2 YYNGEE. V was shortened by 3 bases and J by 4 bases, with 7 bases between the two germline ends. This CDR3 comprises 12 residues. Written as DNA, the CDR3 is TGTGCCAGCAGCGCGACTATCTATGGCTACACCTTC. Encoded protein: CASSATIYGYTF.

This chain links TRBV7-2 with TRBJ1-2; 7 bases are shared with TRBD1. The CDR3 consists of 12 residues. The germline CDR1 and CDR2 sequences are SGHTA and FQGNSA. V lost 5 bases, J lost 7 bases, and 4 bases stayed unmatched. Here the CDR3 DNA reads TGTGCCAGCAGCCCCGACAGGGTTGGCTACACCTTC. This encodes CASSPDRVGYTF.

This chain connects TRBV12-3 or TRBV12-4 to TRBJ1-4; D is unclear. The V end was cut by 8 bases, the J end by 7 bases, with 8 bases between. This CDR3 has 11 amino acids. CDR3 in DNA: TGTGCCAGCCAACTGCGTGAAAAACTGTTTTTT. This translates into CASQLREKLFF.

This rearrangement joins TRBV7-2 to TRBJ2-7; D remains unclear. Germline V gene sequence: CDR1 SGHTA, CDR2 FQGNSA. The V end lost 3 bases, the J end lost 2 bases, and 8 bases lay between the germline ends. This CDR3 has 13 amino acids. In nucleotides, the CDR3 is TGTGCCAGCAGCTTCGCCCAGACCTACGAGCAGTACTTC. Translated, it gives CASSFAQTYEQYF.

In nucleotides, the CDR3 is TGTGCCAGCAGCCAAGATGCTGGAAACACCATATATTTT. This encodes CASSQDAGNTIYF. This chain uses TRBV4-2 with TRBJ1-3; no reliable D call. Trimming stripped 0 bases from V and 2 bases from J, with 2 bases between. The CDR3 length is 13 residues. CDR1 is LGHNA and CDR2 is YNFKEQ in the germline V gene.

The table lists this clone with a count of one. This rearrangement joins TRBV4-1 to TRBJ1-2, with D unclear. The CDR3 spans 16 residues. Trimming shortened V by 0 bases and J by 6 bases, and 17 bases separated the two germline ends. Germline CDR1 MGHRA, CDR2 YSYEKL. Here the CDR3 reads CASSQEWPGNSDGYTF. Here the CDR3 DNA reads TGCGCCAGCAGCCAAGAATGGCCGGGGAACAGCGATGGCTACACCTTC.

This clone is a singleton in its sample. The V and J genes are TRBV27 and TRBJ1-2; 7 bases agree with TRBD1. The CDR3 loop spans 15 amino acids. V gave up 6 bases and J gave up 3 bases; unmatched junction bases: 10. CDR1 and CDR2 (germline): MNHEY, SMNVEV (reference sequence). CDR3 protein: CASRPLGTEHYGYTF. DNA of the CDR3: TGTGCCAGCAGACCCTTAGGGACAGAACACTATGGCTACACCTTC.

The chain has TRBV14 and TRBJ2-7, with D perhaps TRBD1 or TRBD2 (5 bases each). The CDR3 contains 15 residues. V was clipped by 4 bases and J by 3 bases, with 16 bases between them. CDR1 is SGHDN, CDR2 FVKESK, per germline. CDR3 bases: TGTGCCAGCAGCCGAGGGCCAGGGTCGATCTACGAGCAGTACTTC. This encodes CASSRGPGSIYEQYF.

The J gene is TRBJ2-7, the V gene TRBV7-9; D uncertain. The V end lost 6 bases, the J end lost 5 bases, and 11 bases lay between the germline ends. This CDR3 is 12 amino acids long. Germline loops: CDR1 SEHNR, CDR2 FQNEAQ (reference sequence). CDR3 coding DNA: TGTGCCAGCAGTTTAAGCCGGGACGAGCAGTACTTC. Residues: CASSLSRDEQYF.

This clone was picked up a small number of times. The gene calls are TRBV2 and TRBJ1-5; D gene ambiguous. V was trimmed by 6 bases and J by 2 bases, leaving 14 bases between them. Looked up from germline, CDR1 is SNHLY and CDR2 is FYNNEI. The CDR3 runs 15 residues. CDR3 sequence: CASSRDMRGNQPQHF. For the CDR3, the DNA is TGTGCCAGCAGCCGCGACATGAGGGGCAATCAGCCCCAGCATTTT.

This clone appeared a few times. This rearrangement joins TRBV6-1 to TRBJ1-4; D is ambiguous. The CDR3 runs to 16 residues. CDR1 is MNHNS and CDR2 is SASEGT in the germline V gene. V lost 2 bases, J lost 0 bases, and 10 bases lay in between. CDR3 loop: CASSEFPVPTNEKLFF. Written as DNA, the CDR3 is TGTGCCAGCAGTGAATTCCCGGTACCAACTAATGAAAAACTGTTTTTT.

V is TRBV2 and J is TRBJ1-6, with 8 bases matching TRBD1. V lost 5 bases, J lost 6 bases, and 3 bases stayed unmatched. This CDR3 is built from 14 residues. CDR1 is SNHLY, CDR2 FYNNEI, per germline. This CDR3 is CASSLTGVNSPLHF. The CDR3 DNA reads TGTGCCAGCAGTCTGACAGGGGTTAATTCACCCCTCCACTTT.

The table lists this clone with a count of one. V is TRBV12-5 and J is TRBJ2-1; TRBD2 aligns across 10 bases. CDR3 length: 17 amino acids. CDR1 is LGHNT and CDR2 is FRNRAP in the germline V gene. V was clipped by 1 base and J by 10 bases; unmatched bases: 13. CDR3 nucleotide sequence: TGTGCTAGTGGTTTGGGTGTGGGAGCGGGAGGGGTTCGGGAGCAGTTCTTC. It codes for CASGLGVGAGGVREQFF.

The gene calls are TRBV2 and TRBJ2-2, with 9 bases aligning to TRBD2. The length of the CDR3 is 16 residues. Germline V gene data show CDR1 as SNHLY and CDR2 as FYNNEI. Unmatched junction bases numbered 10, after V lost 6 bases and J lost 5 bases. CDR3: CASRKNSGSRTGELFF. In DNA, the CDR3 is TGTGCCAGCAGGAAGAATAGCGGGAGTAGGACCGGGGAGCTGTTTTTT.

This clone was recorded only once. The rearrangement uses TRBV5-1 and TRBJ1-6; unclear D gene. The CDR3 covers 12 residues. CDR1 is SGHRS and CDR2 is YFSETQ in the germline V gene. V was pared by 0 bases and J by 9 bases, with 4 bases between. CDR3 sequence reads: CASSLDGSPLHF. The CDR3 coding sequence is TGCGCCAGCAGCTTGGATGGTTCACCCCTCCACTTT.

The genes are TRBV3-1 (or the pseudogene TRBV3-2) and TRBJ1-4; D perhaps matches TRBD1 (6 bases). The CDR3 runs to 16 residues. V lost 4 bases and J lost 3, with 15 bases in between. The germline V gene encodes CDR1 LGHDT and CDR2 YNNKEL (reference sequence). This chain's CDR3 is CASSPGHGAANEKLFF. The CDR3 DNA reads TGTGCCAGCAGCCCGGGACATGGGGCAGCTAATGAAAAACTGTTTTTT.

This chain connects TRBV28 to TRBJ1-5, with 7 nucleotides matching TRBD1. CDR1 is MDHEN and CDR2 is SYDVKM in the germline V gene. The CDR3 is made up of 18 amino acids. Trimming removed 6 bases from V and 0 bases from J; junction bases left unmatched: 14. The CDR3 DNA follows: TGTGCCAGCAGGTGGAAAGGGGGCATTCTTAATAGCAATCAGCCCCAGCATTTT. Translating gives CASRWKGGILNSNQPQHF.

The chain combines TRBV7-2 with TRBJ1-2; D might be TRBD1 (6 bases). Trimming took 1 base from V and 4 from J, leaving 16 bases between them. This CDR3 has 16 amino acids. Germline loops: CDR1 SGHTA, CDR2 FQGNSA. The CDR3, as DNA: TGTGCCAGCAGCTTAGAGGGGGGCAGGCTTCCCTATGGCTACACCTTC. It yields the protein CASSLEGGRLPYGYTF.

The chain recombines TRBV7-9 with TRBJ2-7, with 8 bases identical to TRBD2. CDR3 length equals 16 residues. The trim removed 4 bases at V and 6 bases at J, leaving 14 bases unmatched. CDR1 is SEHNR and CDR2 is FQNEAQ in the germline V gene (reference sequence). The CDR3 is CASSYSGGSSRFEQYF. The CDR3 nucleotides are TGTGCCAGCAGCTATTCGGGGGGGTCTTCCCGGTTCGAGCAGTACTTC.

The DNA for the CDR3 is TGTGCCAGCAGTTTAGGGGGTGGCTACACCTTC. It encodes CASSLGGGYTF. The genes are TRBV12-3 or TRBV12-4 and TRBJ1-2; D unclear. The CDR3 consists of 11 residues. V shed 1 base and J shed 7 bases, with 4 bases lying between them.

V and J are TRBV11-1 and TRBJ1-6; D is undetermined. Deletions cut 4 bases from V and 7 bases from J, with 11 bases between. The CDR3 runs 14 residues. CDR1 SGHAT and CDR2 FQDESV come from the germline V gene (reference sequence). In nucleotides, the CDR3 is TGTGCCAGCAGCTCCCGCGGGAACAATTCACCCCTCCACTTT. Translation: CASSSRGNNSPLHF.

The rearrangement links TRBV5-1 to TRBJ1-1, with a possible D match to TRBD1 (5 bases). The germline V and J ends were trimmed by 4 bases and 1 base, with 11 bases remaining between them. The CDR3 consists of 14 residues. Germline V CDR1 and CDR2: SGHRS, YFSETQ. CDR3 sequence: CASSQDTWNTEAFF. The CDR3 DNA reads TGCGCCAGCAGCCAGGACACATGGAACACTGAAGCTTTCTTT. Supplemented by reference TRBV5-1 and TRBJ1-1, the full variable domain reads KAGVTQTPRYLIKTRGQQVTLSCSPISGHRSVSWYQQTPGQGLQFLFEYFSETQRNKGNFPGRFSGRQFSNSRSEMNVSTLELGDSALYLCASSQDTWNTEAFFGQGTRLTVV.

The chain is built from TRBV11-3 and TRBJ2-7; 9 bases line up with TRBD2. The V and J ends lost 5 bases and 0 bases, in that order; junction bases with no gene match: 5. CDR1 SGHNT and CDR2 YENEEA come from the germline V gene. The CDR3 has 15 residues. In nucleotides, the CDR3 is TGTGCCAGCAGCCTAGCGGGACTCGCCTCCTACGAGCAGTACTTC. The encoded protein is CASSLAGLASYEQYF.

This chain links TRBV5-6 with TRBJ1-4; D not resolved. CDR1 and CDR2 from the germline V gene are SGHDT and YYEEEE. V lost 3 bases and J 4 bases, leaving 13 bases between the germline ends. This CDR3 is built from 15 residues. CDR3 sequence reads: CASSSDLRSNEKLFF. CDR3 nucleotides: TGTGCCAGCAGCTCCGACTTACGGAGTAATGAAAAACTGTTTTTT. Combining the CDR3 with reference TRBV5-6 and TRBJ1-4 gives the whole variable domain DAGVTQSPTHLIKTRGQQVTLRCSPKSGHDTVSWYQQALGQGPQFIFQYYEEEERQRGNFPDRFSGHQFPNYSSELNVNALLLGDSALYLCASSSDLRSNEKLFFGSGTQLSVL.